The rows below give T cell receptor beta chains drawn from one sample of a study of Ad26.COV2.S vaccination and SARS-CoV-2 variants. TCRdb keeps only in-frame clones here, not all; method: immunoSEQ multiplex PCR. The data contain more than 350,000 clones, around nine tenths of them singletons. The sequences come from peripheral blood, collected in a trial of Ad26.COV2.S vaccine versus placebo. Every receptor here comes from a person aged 18-65 years who received the Ad26.COV2.S COVID-19 vaccine or a placebo. CDR3s include the opening cysteine and the closing phenylalanine or tryptophan. D genes are given only for firm matches. Size tells how often a clone was seen (once, few, many) or the class of an expanded clone, and some rows leave it out.

D gene	V gene	J gene	clone size	CDR3 DNA	CDR3 protein
NA	TRBV6-5	TRBJ1-1	once	TGTGCCAGCAGTTACTCACTAGGAACTGAAGCTTTCTTT	CASSYSLGTEAFF
TRBD1	TRBV6-2/TRBV6-3	TRBJ2-7	few	TGTGCCAGCAACCCCCTGGGACAGGCCTACTACGAGCAGTACTTC	CASNPLGQAYYEQYF
TRBD2	TRBV7-9	TRBJ2-3	NA	TGTGCCAGCAGCTCGACTAGCGGCACAGATACGCAGTATTTT	CASSSTSGTDTQYF
TRBD2	TRBV5-4	TRBJ2-1	once	TGTGCCAGCAACAAAGAACCGACTAGCGGGAGCCAAGAGCAGTTCTTC	CASNKEPTSGSQEQFF
NA	TRBV7-9	TRBJ2-1	NA	TGTGCCAGCAGCTTAGTAAAGGATGAGCAGTTCTTC	CASSLVKDEQFF
NA	TRBV7-8	TRBJ1-2	NA	TGTGCCAGCAGCCGGACAATAACCGATGGCTACACCTTC	CASSRTITDGYTF
NA	TRBV6-5	TRBJ2-2	NA	TGTGCCAGCGCAGGGGTACGTGGCGGGGAGCTGTTTTTT	CASAGVRGGELFF
NA	TRBV11-2	TRBJ2-7	NA	TGTGCCAGCAGCTCCCAGGGTGGGGACATCATACCTTACGAGCAGTACTTC	CASSSQGGDIIPYEQYF
NA	TRBV28	TRBJ2-7	once	TGTGCCAGCAGTGCTTCAACCGGGACATTTTCCTACGAGCAGTACTTC	CASSASTGTFSYEQYF
NA	TRBV18	TRBJ2-1	NA	TGTGCCAGCTCACTTTCTAGGAGCGACAATGAGCAGTTCTTC	CASSLSRSDNEQFF
TRBD1	TRBV19	TRBJ2-5	NA	TGTGCCAGTAGTCCGGGGACAGTTTTGGAGACCCAGTACTTC	CASSPGTVLETQYF
NA	TRBV30	TRBJ1-2	NA	TGTGCCTGGTGCGAGGGTACACAGGACTATGGCTACACCTTC	CAWCEGTQDYGYTF
TRBD2	TRBV9	TRBJ2-1	NA	TGTGCCAGCAGACCAGCGGGAGGGCCTTTTAATGAGCAGTTCTTC	CASRPAGGPFNEQFF
NA	TRBV6-5	TRBJ1-3	NA	TGTGCCAGCCAGGACACCTACTCTGGAAACACCATATATTTT	CASQDTYSGNTIYF
NA	TRBV19	TRBJ2-1	once	TGTGCCAGTAGTACTATACATTACAATGAGCAGTTCTTC	CASSTIHYNEQFF
NA	TRBV29-1	TRBJ1-5	NA	TGCAGCGGCGGCGACACGGATCAGCCCCAGCATTTT	CSGGDTDQPQHF
NA	TRBV20-1	TRBJ1-3	once	TGCAGTGCTAGAGTAAGGAACACCATATATTTT	CSARVRNTIYF
NA	TRBV9	TRBJ2-2	few	TGTGCCAGCAGCGTACCCTCCGGGAGAGACACCGGGGAGCTGTTTTTT	CASSVPSGRDTGELFF
NA	TRBV6-2/TRBV6-3	TRBJ2-7	NA	TGTGCCAGCAGTTTGAACAGAGCCTACGAGCAGTACTTC	CASSLNRAYEQYF
TRBD2	TRBV29-1	TRBJ2-3	NA	TGCAGCGTTACCCTAGCGGGAGGGGGAGATACGCAGTATTTT	CSVTLAGGGDTQYF
NA	TRBV29-1	TRBJ1-1	NA	TGCAGCGCCGAGACAGGAATGAACACTGAAGCTTTCTTT	CSAETGMNTEAFF
TRBD2	TRBV20-1	TRBJ2-5	NA	TGCAGTGCTAGTAAGAGCGGGGCACTCCAAGAGACCCAGTACTTC	CSASKSGALQETQYF
NA	TRBV7-8	TRBJ2-7	NA	TGTGCCAGCAGCTCACAGGTTTACGAGCAGTACTTC	CASSSQVYEQYF
NA	TRBV7-9	TRBJ2-3	NA	TGTGCCAGCAGCTCTCTCAGCACAGATACGCAGTATTTT	CASSSLSTDTQYF
NA	TRBV6-6	TRBJ1-5	NA	TGTGCCAGCGTGATGTTTATTGCTAGCAATCAGCCCCAGCATTTT	CASVMFIASNQPQHF
TRBD1	TRBV30	TRBJ1-1	NA	TGTGCCTGGACCCAGGGGGGGCACACTGAAGCTTTCTTT	CAWTQGGHTEAFF
NA	TRBV30	TRBJ1-5	NA	TGTGCCTGGAGTGCAGGGTTTTCAAATCAGCCCCAGCATTTT	CAWSAGFSNQPQHF
NA	TRBV10-3	TRBJ2-1	NA	TGTGCCATCAGTGAGTCTTTAGGCTCGCCTGAGCAGTTCTTC	CAISESLGSPEQFF
TRBD1	TRBV27	TRBJ1-1	NA	TGTGCCAGCAGTCAAGACAGGGGGCCTTACACTGAAGCTTTCTTT	CASSQDRGPYTEAFF
NA	TRBV5-5	TRBJ1-1	once	TGTGCCAGCAGCTTGGGCTGGGTGGGAGGCACTGAAGCTTTCTTT	CASSLGWVGGTEAFF
NA	TRBV30	TRBJ2-5	NA	TGTGCCTGGAGTACCCAGCGGCAAGAGACCCAGTACTTC	CAWSTQRQETQYF
NA	TRBV7-9	TRBJ2-7	NA	TGTGCCAGCAGCTTTTCAGGGGCCTACGAGCAGTACTTC	CASSFSGAYEQYF
NA	TRBV6-5	TRBJ1-1	NA	TGTGCCAGCACGGGCAGGGGAAACACTGAAGCTTTCTTT	CASTGRGNTEAFF
NA	TRBV6-9	TRBJ1-2	NA	TGTGCCAGCAGTCAGGGTTCGGCTAACTATGGCTACACCTTC	CASSQGSANYGYTF
TRBD1	TRBV2	TRBJ2-2	NA	TGTGCCAGCAGTGATCGACCTCCAGGGACAGCGAACACCGGGGAGCTGTTTTTT	CASSDRPPGTANTGELFF
TRBD2	TRBV10-3	TRBJ2-1	NA	TGTGCCATCAGTGTGGAATGGGAGGGGAATGAGCAGTTCTTC	CAISVEWEGNEQFF
TRBD1	TRBV20-1	TRBJ1-2	NA	TGCAGTGCTAGTAGGGGGCGCAATGGCTACACCTTC	CSASRGRNGYTF
NA	TRBV30	TRBJ2-4	NA	TGTGCCGGACGTACAGGGAACGCCAAAAACATTCAGTACTTC	CAGRTGNAKNIQYF
NA	TRBV3-1/TRBV3-2	TRBJ1-2	NA	TGTGCCAGCAGCCACGAGACAGCCTATGGCTACACCTTC	CASSHETAYGYTF
TRBD1	TRBV6-2/TRBV6-3	TRBJ1-3	NA	TGTGCCAGCAGTTACGGACAGGGCTCTGGAAACACCATATATTTT	CASSYGQGSGNTIYF
NA	TRBV11-2	TRBJ2-7	NA	TGTGCCAGCAGCTCCCCCGGTGGCTATAAATCCTACGAGCAGTACTTC	CASSSPGGYKSYEQYF
NA	TRBV29-1	TRBJ2-7	NA	TGCAGCGTTGAAGATGGCGGGGCCAACTCCTACGAGCAGTACTTC	CSVEDGGANSYEQYF
NA	TRBV21-1	TRBJ2-2	NA	TGTGCCAGCTGTAGGAGAGACCCGAACACCGGGGAGCTGTTTTTT	CASCRRDPNTGELFF
NA	TRBV16	TRBJ1-3	NA	TGTGCCAGCAGCCCTCAATCGGGAAACACCATATATTTT	CASSPQSGNTIYF
TRBD1	TRBV4-1	TRBJ1-4	NA	TGCGCCAGCAGGCTCCCGGGACAGGGCGGTGAAAAACTGTTTTTT	CASRLPGQGGEKLFF
TRBD1	TRBV4-1	TRBJ2-7	NA	TGCGCCAGCAGCCAAACCGGGACAGGGGTTTTCGAGCAGTACTTC	CASSQTGTGVFEQYF
TRBD2	TRBV10-3	TRBJ2-1	once	TGTGCCATCAGTGAGTTTAGGGGACTAGCGGGAGTCCGACCCAATGAGCAGTTCTTC	CAISEFRGLAGVRPNEQFF
NA	TRBV9	TRBJ1-1	once	TGTGCCAGCAGCGTAGTGGCTGGGACGACTGAAGCTTTCTTT	CASSVVAGTTEAFF
TRBD1	TRBV6-5	TRBJ1-1	NA	TGTGCCAGCAGTTACGTCCAGGGGGTTCCTGAAGCTTTCTTT	CASSYVQGVPEAFF
NA	TRBV5-5	TRBJ2-7	NA	TGTGCCAGCAGCCTCGGTGAGGGGGTCGGCGACGAGCAGTACTTC	CASSLGEGVGDEQYF
TRBD2	TRBV14	TRBJ2-7	NA	TGTGCCAGCAGCCCAGGACTAGCGTTACAGCAGTACTTC	CASSPGLALQQYF
TRBD1	TRBV28	TRBJ2-1	NA	TGTGCCAGCAGTCTGACAGGGGGCATGAACAATGAGCAGTTCTTC	CASSLTGGMNNEQFF
NA	TRBV24-1	TRBJ1-2	NA	TGTGCCACCAGTGACGAGGCTTTCTATGGCTACACCTTC	CATSDEAFYGYTF
TRBD2	TRBV4-1	TRBJ2-3	NA	TGCGCCAGCAGCTTTCGACCGGGACTAGCGACAGATACGCAGTATTTT	CASSFRPGLATDTQYF
NA	TRBV27	TRBJ2-1	once	TGTGCCAGCAGTTTCTTAGAGCGTTCCGGTAATGAGCAGTTCTTC	CASSFLERSGNEQFF
NA	TRBV2	TRBJ2-7	NA	TGTGCCAGCGGCCAGCAGGGGAGCTCCTACGAGCAGTACTTC	CASGQQGSSYEQYF
TRBD1	TRBV30	TRBJ1-4	NA	TGTGCCTGGAGTCCCCATAGGACAGGGAGGGAGAAGAATGAAAAACTGTTTTTT	CAWSPHRTGREKNEKLFF
TRBD2	TRBV6-2/TRBV6-3	TRBJ2-2	NA	TGTGCCAGCAGTTACCACCGGACTAGCGGGATCAACACCGGGGAGCTGTTTTTT	CASSYHRTSGINTGELFF
NA	TRBV5-1	TRBJ1-1	NA	TGCGCCAGCAGCTTGGCAGGGCGGACTGAAGCTTTCTTT	CASSLAGRTEAFF